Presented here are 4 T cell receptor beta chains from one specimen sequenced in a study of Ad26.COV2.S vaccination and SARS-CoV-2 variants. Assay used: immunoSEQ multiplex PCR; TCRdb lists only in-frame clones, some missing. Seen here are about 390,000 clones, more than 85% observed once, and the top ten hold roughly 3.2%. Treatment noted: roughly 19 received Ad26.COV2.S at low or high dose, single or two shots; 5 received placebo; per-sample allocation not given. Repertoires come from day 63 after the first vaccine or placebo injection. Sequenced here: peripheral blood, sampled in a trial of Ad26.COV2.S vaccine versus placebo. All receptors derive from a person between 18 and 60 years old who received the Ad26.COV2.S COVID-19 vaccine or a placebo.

CDR3 amino acids: CASSTGNRGQSTDTQYF. CDR3 nucleotide sequence: TGCGCCAGCAGCACGGGCAACAGGGGCCAGAGCACAGATACGCAGTATTTT. V is TRBV5-1 and J is TRBJ2-3; 7 bases match TRBD1. V dropped 4 bases and J dropped 0; count of bases not matched to a gene: 11. The CDR3 extends over 17 amino acids. Germline V gene lookup returns CDR1 SGHRS and CDR2 YFSETQ. Supplemented by reference TRBV5-1 and TRBJ2-3, the full variable domain reads KAGVTQTPRYLIKTRGQQVTLSCSPISGHRSVSWYQQTPGQGLQFLFEYFSETQRNKGNFPGRFSGRQFSNSRSEMNVSTLELGDSALYLCASSTGNRGQSTDTQYFGPGTRLTVL.

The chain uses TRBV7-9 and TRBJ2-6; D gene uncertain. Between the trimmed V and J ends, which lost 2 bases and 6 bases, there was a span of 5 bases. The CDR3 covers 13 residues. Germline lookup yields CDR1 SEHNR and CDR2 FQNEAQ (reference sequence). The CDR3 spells CASSLRQANVLTF. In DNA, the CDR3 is TGTGCCAGCAGCTTAAGACAGGCCAACGTCCTGACTTTC. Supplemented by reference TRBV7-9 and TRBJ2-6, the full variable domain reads DTGVSQNPRHKITKRGQNVTFRCDPISEHNRLYWYRQTLGQGPEFLTYFQNEAQLEKSRLLSDRFSAERPKGSFSTLEIQRTEQGDSAMYLCASSLRQANVLTFGAGSRLTVL.

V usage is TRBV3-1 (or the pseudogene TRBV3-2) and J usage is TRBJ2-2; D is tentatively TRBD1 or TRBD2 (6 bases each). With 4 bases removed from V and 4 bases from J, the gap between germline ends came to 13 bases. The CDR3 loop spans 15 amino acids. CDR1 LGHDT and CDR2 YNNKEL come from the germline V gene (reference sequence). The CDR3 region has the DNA TGTGCCAGCAGCCCGAGGGGGACTCCCACCGGGGAGCTGTTTTTT. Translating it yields CASSPRGTPTGELFF.

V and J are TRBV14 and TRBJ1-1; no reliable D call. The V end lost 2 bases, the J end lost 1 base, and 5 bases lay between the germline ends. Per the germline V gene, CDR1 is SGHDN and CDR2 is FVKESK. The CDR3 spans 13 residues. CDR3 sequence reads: CASSQQPNTEAFF. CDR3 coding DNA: TGTGCCAGCAGCCAACAGCCGAACACTGAAGCTTTCTTT.